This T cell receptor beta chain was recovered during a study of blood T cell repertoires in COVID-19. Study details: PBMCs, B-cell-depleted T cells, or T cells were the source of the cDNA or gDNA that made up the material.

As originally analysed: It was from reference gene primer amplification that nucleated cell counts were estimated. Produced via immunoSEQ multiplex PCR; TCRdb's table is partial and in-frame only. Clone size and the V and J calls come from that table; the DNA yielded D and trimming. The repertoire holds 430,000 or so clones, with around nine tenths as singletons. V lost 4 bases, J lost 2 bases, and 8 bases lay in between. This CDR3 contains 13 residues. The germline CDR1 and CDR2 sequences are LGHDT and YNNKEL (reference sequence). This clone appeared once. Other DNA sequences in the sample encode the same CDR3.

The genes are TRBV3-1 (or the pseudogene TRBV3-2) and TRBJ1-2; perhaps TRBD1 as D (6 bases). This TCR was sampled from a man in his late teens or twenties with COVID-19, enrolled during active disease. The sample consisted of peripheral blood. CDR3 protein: CASSPRGNYGYTF. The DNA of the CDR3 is TGTGCCAGCAGCCCCAGGGGAAACTATGGCTACACCTTC.